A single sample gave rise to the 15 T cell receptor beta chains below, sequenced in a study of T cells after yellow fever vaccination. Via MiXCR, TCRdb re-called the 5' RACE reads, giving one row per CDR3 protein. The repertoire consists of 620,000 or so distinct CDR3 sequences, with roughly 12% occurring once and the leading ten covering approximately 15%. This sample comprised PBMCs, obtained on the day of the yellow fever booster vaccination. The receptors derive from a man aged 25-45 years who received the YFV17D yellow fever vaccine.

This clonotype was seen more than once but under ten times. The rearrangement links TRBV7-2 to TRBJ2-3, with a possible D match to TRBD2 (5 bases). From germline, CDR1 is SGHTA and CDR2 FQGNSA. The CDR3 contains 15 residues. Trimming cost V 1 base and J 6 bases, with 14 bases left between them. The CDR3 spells CASSLESGNPDTQYF. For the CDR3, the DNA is TGTGCCAGCAGCTTAGAGTCGGGGAATCCGGATACGCAGTATTTT.

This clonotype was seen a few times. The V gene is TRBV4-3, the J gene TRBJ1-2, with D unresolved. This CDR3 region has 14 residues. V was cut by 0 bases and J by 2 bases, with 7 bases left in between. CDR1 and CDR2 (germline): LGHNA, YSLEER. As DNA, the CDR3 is TGCGCCAGCAGCCAAGAAAGGACCAACTATGGCTACACCTTC. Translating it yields CASSQERTNYGYTF.

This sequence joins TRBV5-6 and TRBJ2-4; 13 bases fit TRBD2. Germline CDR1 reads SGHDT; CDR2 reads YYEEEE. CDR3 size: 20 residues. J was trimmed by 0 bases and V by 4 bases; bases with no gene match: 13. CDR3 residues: CASSPRYGTSGMGAKNIQYF. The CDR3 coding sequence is TGTGCCAGCAGCCCTCGGTACGGGACTAGCGGGATGGGAGCCAAAAACATTCAGTACTTC.

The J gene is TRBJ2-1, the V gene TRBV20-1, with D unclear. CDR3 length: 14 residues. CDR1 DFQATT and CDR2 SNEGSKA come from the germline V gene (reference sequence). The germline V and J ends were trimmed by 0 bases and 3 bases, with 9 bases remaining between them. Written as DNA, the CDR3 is TGCAGTGCTAGAGAGGTAGCCGACTACAATGAGCAGTTCTTC. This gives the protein CSAREVADYNEQFF.

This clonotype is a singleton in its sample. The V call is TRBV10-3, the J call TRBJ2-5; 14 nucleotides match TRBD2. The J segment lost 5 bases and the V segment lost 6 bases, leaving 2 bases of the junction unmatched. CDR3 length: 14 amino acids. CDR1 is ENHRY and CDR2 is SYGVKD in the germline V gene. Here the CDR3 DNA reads TGTGCCATCAGAGGGACTAGCGGGAGTGAGACCCAGTACTTC. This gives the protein CAIRGTSGSETQYF.

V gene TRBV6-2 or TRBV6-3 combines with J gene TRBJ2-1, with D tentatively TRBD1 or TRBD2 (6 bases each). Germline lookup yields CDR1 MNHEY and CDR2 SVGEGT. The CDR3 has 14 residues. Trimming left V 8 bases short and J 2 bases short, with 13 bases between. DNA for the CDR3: TGTGCCAGCGATCCGGGGGCAACCTACAATGAGCAGTTCTTC. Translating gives CASDPGATYNEQFF.

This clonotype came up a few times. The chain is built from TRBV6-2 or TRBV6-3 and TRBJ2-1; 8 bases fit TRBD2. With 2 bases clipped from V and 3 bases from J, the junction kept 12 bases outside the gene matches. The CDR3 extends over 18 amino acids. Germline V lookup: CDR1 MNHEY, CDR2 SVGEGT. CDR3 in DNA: TGTGCCAGCAGTTACGGCTTGCTTGGGCTAGCGGGCTACAATGAGCAGTTCTTC. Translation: CASSYGLLGLAGYNEQFF.

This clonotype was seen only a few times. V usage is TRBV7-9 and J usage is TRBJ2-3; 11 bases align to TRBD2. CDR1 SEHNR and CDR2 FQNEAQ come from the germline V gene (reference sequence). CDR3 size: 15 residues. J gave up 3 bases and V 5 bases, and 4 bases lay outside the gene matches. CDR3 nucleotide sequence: TGTGCCAGCAGCCTGGGACTAGCGGAAACAGATACGCAGTATTTT. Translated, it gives CASSLGLAETDTQYF.

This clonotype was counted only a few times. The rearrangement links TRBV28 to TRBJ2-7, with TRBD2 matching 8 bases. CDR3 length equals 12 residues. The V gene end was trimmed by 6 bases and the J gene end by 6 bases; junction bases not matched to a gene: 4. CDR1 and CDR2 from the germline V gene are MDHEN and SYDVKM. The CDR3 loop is CASRLREGEQYF. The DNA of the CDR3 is TGTGCCAGCAGGCTACGGGAGGGCGAGCAGTACTTC. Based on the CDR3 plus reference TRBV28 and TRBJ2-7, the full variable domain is DVKVTQSSRYLVKRTGEKVFLECVQDMDHENMFWYRQDPGLGLRLIYFSYDVKMKEKGDIPEGYSVSREKKERFSLILESASTNQTSMYLCASRLREGEQYFGPGTRLTVT.

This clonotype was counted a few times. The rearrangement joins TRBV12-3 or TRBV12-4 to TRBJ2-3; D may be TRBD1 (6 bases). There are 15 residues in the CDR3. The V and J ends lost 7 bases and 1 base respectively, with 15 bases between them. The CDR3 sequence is CASTPGAGRTDTQYF. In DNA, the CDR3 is TGTGCCAGCACCCCAGGGGCGGGTCGCACAGATACGCAGTATTTT.

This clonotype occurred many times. Here the CDR3 DNA reads TGTGCCAGCAGCTTATCGGCCGGAACCACAGATACGCAGTATTTT. Residues: CASSLSAGTTDTQYF. This chain connects TRBV7-6 to TRBJ2-3; D remains unclear. The CDR3 runs to 15 residues. Trimming left V 2 bases short and J 2 bases short, with 11 bases between. The germline V gene encodes CDR1 SGHVS and CDR2 FNYEAQ.

CDR3: CASSQDRGGTYNEQFF. The CDR3 DNA reads TGCGCCAGCAGCCAAGATCGGGGGGGAACCTACAATGAGCAGTTCTTC. The V and J genes are TRBV4-3 and TRBJ2-1; TRBD2 aligns across 8 bases. CDR3 size: 16 residues. Looked up from germline, CDR1 is LGHNA and CDR2 is YSLEER. Unmatched junction bases numbered 3, after V lost 0 bases and J lost 2 bases.

In DNA, the CDR3 is TGTGCCAGCAATCCACTAGCGGGAGGGGGAGATACGCAGTATTTT. Translating it yields CASNPLAGGGDTQYF. The gene calls are TRBV12-3 or TRBV12-4 and TRBJ2-3; 13 nucleotides match TRBD2. The CDR3 loop spans 15 amino acids. After removal of 7 bases from V and 5 bases from J, the junction contained 6 bases not matched to a gene.

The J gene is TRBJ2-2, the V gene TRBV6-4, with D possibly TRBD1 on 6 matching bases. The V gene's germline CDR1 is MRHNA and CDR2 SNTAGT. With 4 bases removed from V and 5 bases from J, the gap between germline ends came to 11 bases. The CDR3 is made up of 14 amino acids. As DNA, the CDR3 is TGTGCCAGCAGTGCGTATGGACAGACCGGGGAGCTGTTTTTT. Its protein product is CASSAYGQTGELFF.

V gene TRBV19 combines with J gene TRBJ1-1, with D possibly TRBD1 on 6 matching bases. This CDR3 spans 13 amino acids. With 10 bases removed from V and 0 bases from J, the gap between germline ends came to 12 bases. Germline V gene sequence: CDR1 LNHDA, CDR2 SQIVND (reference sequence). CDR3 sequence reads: CATVGHLNTEAFF. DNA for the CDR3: TGTGCCACCGTGGGACACCTGAACACTGAAGCTTTCTTT.